This T cell receptor (beta chain) was identified in a study of T-cell memory formation after mild COVID-19. V lost 5 bases, J lost 4 bases, and 8 bases stayed unmatched. Germline-derived CDR1 and CDR2 are SGHTA and FQGNSA. The CDR3 is made up of 15 amino acids. In TCRdb, the 5' RACE reads were re-called with MiXCR into one record per CDR3 protein. This sample has 450,000 to 650,000 distinct CDR3 sequences; roughly 18% occur once, and the top ten carry about 11%. This sequence joins TRBV7-2 and TRBJ2-3; 8 bases map to TRBD2. Sequenced: PBMCs or a T cell subset sorted from them (not recorded which). This clonotype was obtained from an adult woman who had mild COVID-19 (a few samples of this study predate the infection). Cell type and time point are not known. The DNA for the CDR3 is TGTGCCAGCAGCACCTCTCCGGGACTAGCAGATACGCAGTATTTT. This encodes CASSTSPGLADTQYF.